The 28 T cell receptor beta chains below were found in one sample sequenced in a study of cytomegalovirus exposure and HLA in healthy donors. PCR primers comprised 60 Vbeta and 13 Jbeta primers. Assay used: immunoSEQ multiplex PCR; TCRdb lists only in-frame clones, some missing. The sample carries about 160,000 clones, roughly 79% recorded once. Input material: PBMCs. The receptors were sampled from a man younger than 40 in good health and CMV-seronegative.

The V and J genes are TRBV10-3 and TRBJ1-5, with 10 positions matching TRBD1. The CDR3 is made up of 14 amino acids. The V and J ends lost 9 bases and 0 bases, in that order; junction bases with no gene match: 2. The germline gives CDR1 ENHRY, CDR2 SYGVKD. CDR3: CAMGTGDSNQPQHF. The CDR3 bases are TGTGCCATGGGGACAGGGGATAGCAATCAGCCCCAGCATTTT.

This sequence joins TRBV30 and TRBJ2-1; D perhaps matches TRBD1 (5 bases). V lost 2 bases to trimming and J lost 7 bases, with 12 bases between them. The CDR3 consists of 13 residues. Germline CDR1 GTSNPN, CDR2 SVGIG (reference sequence). The CDR3 DNA sequence: TGTGCCTGGAGTTTAGGGGCGGTGAATGAGCAGTTCTTC. Its protein is CAWSLGAVNEQFF. The full variable domain, in which reference TRBV30 and TRBJ2-1 provide the parts outside the CDR3, is SQTIHQWPATLVQPVGSPLSLECTVEGTSNPNLYWYRQAAGRGLQLLFYSVGIGQISSEVPQNLSASRPQDRQFILSSKKLLLSDSGFYLCAWSLGAVNEQFFGPGTRLTVL.

This chain connects TRBV11-2 to TRBJ2-5; 7 bases align to TRBD1. Losses at the gene ends were 5 bases for V and 5 bases for J; bases not matched to a gene: 14. This CDR3 has 16 residues. Germline CDR1 SGHAT, CDR2 FQNNGV. CDR3 amino acids: CASSTDDRVGLETQYF. The DNA for the CDR3 is TGTGCCAGCAGCACCGACGACAGGGTAGGCCTCGAGACCCAGTACTTC.

V and J are TRBV9 and TRBJ2-3; D uncertain. V was clipped by 3 bases and J by 3 bases, with 14 bases between them. This CDR3 comprises 15 residues. Germline assignment: CDR1 SGDLS and CDR2 YYNGEE. In DNA form, the CDR3 reads TGTGCCAGCAGCGCCCAGCTATCGGGTACAGATACGCAGTATTTT. This encodes CASSAQLSGTDTQYF.

The chain carries TRBV30 and TRBJ2-6; D possibly corresponds to TRBD1 (6 bases). The CDR3 contains 14 residues. CDR1 and CDR2 (germline): GTSNPN, SVGIG (reference sequence). The V gene lost 3 bases and the J gene lost 2 bases, with 8 bases spanning the gap. The CDR3 reads CAWSKGAGANVLTF. As DNA, the CDR3 is TGTGCCTGGAGCAAGGGGGCTGGGGCCAACGTCCTGACTTTC.

Concerning this clone itself: Other DNA sequences of this sample code for an identical CDR3. The CDR3 reads CASSLGTGYEQYF. The CDR3 nucleotides are TGTGCCAGCAGCTTAGGTACCGGGTACGAGCAGTACTTC. This sequence joins TRBV11-2 and TRBJ2-7; D remains ambiguous. The CDR3 covers 13 residues. V shed 1 base and J shed 4 bases, with 8 bases lying between them. Per the germline V gene, CDR1 is SGHAT and CDR2 is FQNNGV.

This sequence joins TRBV2 and TRBJ2-5; the match to TRBD2 covers 10 bases. The J segment lost 5 bases and the V segment lost 2 bases, leaving 5 bases of the junction unmatched. The CDR3 length is 15 residues. Germline values: CDR1 SNHLY, CDR2 FYNNEI. The CDR3 DNA reads TGTGCCAGCAGTGAAATAGCGGGGGGCGGGGAGACCCAGTACTTC. Translating gives CASSEIAGGGETQYF.

This chain links TRBV2 with TRBJ2-7; the D gene is possibly TRBD2 (5 bases). Trimming left V 10 bases short and J 2 bases short, with 12 bases between. The CDR3 extends over 12 amino acids. Germline V gene lookup returns CDR1 SNHLY and CDR2 FYNNEI. CDR3 amino acids: CATSLAAYEQYF. DNA of the CDR3: TGTGCCACCTCGCTAGCAGCCTACGAGCAGTACTTC.

This clone came up once. The chain recombines TRBV30 with TRBJ2-7, with 9 bases aligning to TRBD2. J was trimmed by 6 bases and V by 0 bases; bases with no gene match: 15. Germline V gene lookup returns CDR1 GTSNPN and CDR2 SVGIG (reference sequence). This CDR3 is built from 17 residues. The CDR3 sequence: CAWSVGLAGPPPLEQYF. The CDR3 nucleotides read TGTGCCTGGAGTGTAGGCCTAGCGGGACCCCCCCCTCTCGAGCAGTACTTC.

This chain links TRBV7-9 with TRBJ2-1; TRBD2 matches 7 bases. With V trimmed by 3 bases and J by 4 bases, 6 bases remained unmatched. The CDR3 runs to 15 residues. Germline CDR1 reads SEHNR; CDR2 reads FQNEAQ (reference sequence). CDR3 sequence: CASSFGGGSYNEQFF. The DNA of the CDR3 is TGTGCCAGCAGCTTCGGCGGGGGTTCTTACAATGAGCAGTTCTTC.

The genes are TRBV19 and TRBJ1-2; D may be TRBD1 (5 bases). The CDR3 runs to 12 residues. Germline V CDR1 and CDR2: LNHDA, SQIVND (reference sequence). Trimming cost V 7 bases and J 4 bases, with 10 bases left between them. As DNA, the CDR3 is TGTGCCAGTACAGGGTTGATCTATGGCTACACCTTC. This gives the protein CASTGLIYGYTF.

V is TRBV4-1 and J is TRBJ2-4; D is unclear. This CDR3 has 17 residues. V lost 0 bases, J lost 3 bases, and 15 bases lay in between. Germline V gene sequence: CDR1 MGHRA, CDR2 YSYEKL. CDR3 nucleotides: TGCGCCAGCAGCCAAGATTCTGAGCGCGCCAGCAAAAACATTCAGTACTTC. Protein: CASSQDSERASKNIQYF.

CDR3 region: CAWSLERYNEQFF. In DNA, the CDR3 is TGTGCCTGGAGTTTGGAGCGCTACAATGAGCAGTTCTTC. J is TRBJ2-1 and V is TRBV30, with D uncertain. CDR3 size: 13 residues. Trimming removed 2 bases from V and 3 bases from J, with 8 bases in between. The germline V gene encodes CDR1 GTSNPN and CDR2 SVGIG (reference sequence).

The sample holds one count of this clone. The chain employs TRBV7-9 and TRBJ2-1; 9 bases are a match to TRBD2. Germline V gene data show CDR1 as SEHNR and CDR2 as FQNEAQ (reference sequence). The CDR3 contains 16 residues. Trimming cost V 2 bases and J 4 bases; bases outside gene matches: 6. The CDR3 region has the DNA TGTGCCAGCAGCTTAAAGCGGGGGGTATCGTACAATGAGCAGTTCTTC. The encoded protein is CASSLKRGVSYNEQFF. Together with reference TRBV7-9 and TRBJ2-1, the CDR3 gives the full variable domain: DTGVSQNPRHKITKRGQNVTFRCDPISEHNRLYWYRQTLGQGPEFLTYFQNEAQLEKSRLLSDRFSAERPKGSFSTLEIQRTEQGDSAMYLCASSLKRGVSYNEQFFGPGTRLTVL.

To note about this clone: This CDR3 is also generated by other DNA sequences in the sample. This chain links TRBV30 with TRBJ2-7; 9 positions agree with TRBD1. The germline V gene encodes CDR1 GTSNPN and CDR2 SVGIG (reference sequence). The CDR3 has 14 residues. V was clipped by 4 bases and J by 2 bases; unmatched bases: 6. In DNA form, the CDR3 reads TGTGCCTGGAACAGGGGACAGGGAACCTACGAGCAGTACTTC. This codes for CAWNRGQGTYEQYF.

The chain uses TRBV5-8 and TRBJ2-7; D is undetermined. CDR1 is SGHTS and CDR2 is YDEGEE in the germline V gene. Deletions cut 2 bases from V and 6 bases from J, with 12 bases between. This CDR3 is built from 13 residues. The CDR3 sequence: CASSFAYSGEQYF. In nucleotides, the CDR3 is TGTGCCAGCAGCTTTGCCTACTCTGGCGAGCAGTACTTC.

The V gene is TRBV2, the J gene TRBJ2-5, with 11 bases fitting TRBD1. CDR3 length: 17 residues. J gave up 1 base and V 6 bases, and 10 bases lay outside the gene matches. CDR1 SNHLY and CDR2 FYNNEI come from the germline V gene. The CDR3 sequence is CASREYWTGGLQETQYF. Here the CDR3 DNA reads TGTGCCAGCAGGGAGTATTGGACAGGGGGCCTCCAAGAGACCCAGTACTTC.

Only one count was recorded for this clone. The chain couples TRBV5-1 to TRBJ2-5; D call uncertain. Germline CDR1 SGHRS, CDR2 YFSETQ. V gave up 4 bases and J gave up 5 bases, with 18 bases separating them. The CDR3 is made up of 15 amino acids. CDR3 protein: CASSPSGPPEETQYF. The CDR3 bases are TGCGCCAGCAGCCCAAGTGGGCCTCCAGAGGAGACCCAGTACTTC.

This sequence joins TRBV10-3 and TRBJ2-7; 12 bases are shared with TRBD2. The CDR3 covers 16 residues. Germline CDR1 is ENHRY and CDR2 is SYGVKD. With V trimmed by 8 bases and J by 0 bases, 8 bases remained unmatched. The CDR3: CAIAPLAGGSSYEQYF. The DNA for the CDR3 is TGTGCCATCGCCCCACTAGCGGGGGGTTCCTCCTACGAGCAGTACTTC.

V usage is TRBV5-6 and J usage is TRBJ2-7; TRBD2 aligns across 12 bases. The CDR3 has 16 amino acids. CDR1 is SGHDT, CDR2 YYEEEE, per germline. The V segment lost 4 bases and the J segment 0 bases; nucleotides outside the gene matches: 5. The CDR3 protein is CASSTTSGGASYEQYF. The CDR3 bases are TGTGCCAGCAGCACGACTAGCGGGGGAGCCTCCTACGAGCAGTACTTC.

This clone was observed a handful of times. The rearrangement uses TRBV7-8 and TRBJ2-2; 7 bases match TRBD1. The CDR3 covers 14 residues. The V segment lost 6 bases and the J segment 5 bases; nucleotides outside the gene matches: 6. Germline V lookup: CDR1 SGHVS, CDR2 FQNEAQ. The CDR3 DNA follows: TGTGCCAGCAGGTACAGGGGAGTGACCGGGGAGCTGTTTTTT. Translated, it gives CASRYRGVTGELFF.

The chain couples TRBV9 to TRBJ2-7; 7 bases are a match to TRBD2. Germline loops: CDR1 SGDLS, CDR2 YYNGEE. This CDR3 is 15 amino acids long. The V and J ends lost 0 bases and 3 bases, in that order; junction bases with no gene match: 6. The CDR3 sequence is CASSVESSGDYEQYF. In nucleotides, the CDR3 is TGTGCCAGCAGCGTAGAGTCTAGCGGAGACTACGAGCAGTACTTC.

This clone came up once. The J gene is TRBJ2-1, the V gene TRBV11-3; D is possibly TRBD2 (6 bases). V was pared by 2 bases and J by 2 bases, with 19 bases between. Per the germline V gene, CDR1 is SGHNT and CDR2 is YENEEA. The CDR3 is made up of 18 amino acids. The CDR3 loop reads CASSLSGTFGGPYNEQFF. CDR3 coding DNA: TGTGCCAGCAGCTTATCGGGGACCTTCGGGGGTCCCTACAATGAGCAGTTCTTC.

This clone has only a few counts. The rearrangement uses TRBV2 and TRBJ2-1; TRBD2 aligns across 10 bases. Germline V lookup: CDR1 SNHLY, CDR2 FYNNEI. The CDR3 consists of 15 residues. J gave up 8 bases and V 2 bases, and 6 bases lay outside the gene matches. The CDR3 bases are TGTGCCAGCAGTGAATCGGTAGCGGGAGGATATGAGCAGTTCTTC. Protein sequence: CASSESVAGGYEQFF.

This rearrangement joins TRBV5-1 to TRBJ1-6; 9 bases align to TRBD1. V was pared by 1 base and J by 7 bases, with 6 bases of the junction left unmatched. The CDR3 contains 16 residues. Germline lookup yields CDR1 SGHRS and CDR2 YFSETQ. The CDR3 here is CASSLSGTGQNSPLHF. The DNA of the CDR3 is TGCGCCAGCAGCTTGAGCGGGACAGGGCAAAATTCACCCCTCCACTTT. The entire variable domain, with the rest obtained from reference TRBV5-1 and TRBJ1-6, is as follows: KAGVTQTPRYLIKTRGQQVTLSCSPISGHRSVSWYQQTPGQGLQFLFEYFSETQRNKGNFPGRFSGRQFSNSRSEMNVSTLELGDSALYLCASSLSGTGQNSPLHFGNGTRLTVT.

V usage is TRBV5-4 and J usage is TRBJ2-1; D may be TRBD2 (5 bases). Germline V gene data show CDR1 as SGHNT and CDR2 as YYREEE (reference sequence). Trimming took off 2 bases at V and 8 bases at J, with 14 bases between the two ends. The CDR3 contains 14 residues. The CDR3 nucleotides read TGTGCCAGCAGCTTACTAGGCTACTTCGATGAGCAGTTCTTC. Translation: CASSLLGYFDEQFF.

V is TRBV27 and J is TRBJ2-1; 9 nucleotides agree with TRBD2. This CDR3 has 14 amino acids. V gave up 2 bases and J gave up 7 bases; unmatched junction bases: 3. Germline V CDR1 and CDR2: MNHEY, SMNVEV (reference sequence). The CDR3 DNA follows: TGTGCCAGCAGTTTAGCGGGGGGGTTAAATGAGCAGTTCTTC. Translation gives CASSLAGGLNEQFF.

The chain joins TRBV28 to TRBJ2-3; 7 nucleotides agree with TRBD1. With V trimmed by 6 bases and J by 1 base, 7 bases remained unmatched. There are 15 residues in the CDR3. Germline lookup yields CDR1 MDHEN and CDR2 SYDVKM. The CDR3 DNA sequence: TGTGCCAGCAGAGGCCGGGACAGACGCACAGATACGCAGTATTTT. It encodes CASRGRDRRTDTQYF. The full variable domain, rest sourced from reference TRBV28 and TRBJ2-3, is DVKVTQSSRYLVKRTGEKVFLECVQDMDHENMFWYRQDPGLGLRLIYFSYDVKMKEKGDIPEGYSVSREKKERFSLILESASTNQTSMYLCASRGRDRRTDTQYFGPGTRLTVL.